This entry concerns a single TCR beta chain. Antigen unknown. This sample is part of a study of CD8+CD57+ T cells in acquired aplastic anemia. About the research overall: An average of roughly 3 ug of DNA was obtained from sorted CD4+ and CD8+ cells.

Individuals selected for sequencing had exhibited CD8+CD57+ cell expansion on flow cytometry. Trimming removed 3 bases from V and 6 bases from J; junction bases left unmatched: 5. Germline V CDR1 and CDR2: WSHSY, SAAADI. This CDR3 region has 14 residues. Study conclusions and caveats: In CD8+ cells, Simpson's diversity showed no significant difference between patients and controls. The study identified 25 to 30 CD8+ CDR3 sequences shared by patients and controls.

TCR beta VDJ and CDR3 profiling used genomic DNA as template. TCRdb re-called the reads with MiXCR, one entry per CDR3 protein. Counted here are about 200,000 distinct CDR3 sequences, over 55% occurring once; the ten biggest clones make up roughly 50%. Sequenced input: sorted CD4+, CD8+, or CD8+CD57+ T cells (not recorded which) from PBMCs. The chain carries TRBV10-2 and TRBJ2-1, with 7 nucleotides matching TRBD2. This TCR derives from a human donor with aplastic anemia. In nucleotides, the CDR3 is TGCGCCAGCAGTGACGGGGGACTACTCAATGAGCAGTTCTTC. As protein: CASSDGGLLNEQFF.